The clone carrying this T cell receptor beta chain was seen only a few times. This sample is part of a study of response to subunit inactivated influenza vaccine. TCRdb fed the RT-PCR reads into MiXCR, producing one record per CDR3 protein. Counted here are hundreds of thousands of distinct CDR3 sequences, around 16% occurring once; the ten biggest clones make up 11%. This CDR3 comprises 15 residues. Germline V gives CDR1 MGHRA, CDR2 YSYEKL. The ends were cut back, 2 bases at V and 4 bases at J, with 12 bases in the middle. The receptor's source is a man in his fifties or sixties who received an inactivated influenza vaccine. The starting material was PBMCs from blood, obtained 11 to 12 days after vaccination. The chain uses TRBV4-1 and TRBJ2-1; D perhaps matches TRBD2 (7 bases). For the CDR3, the DNA is TGCGCCAGCAGCCAACTCGGGGGGCGGTACAATGAGCAGTTCTTC. Its protein is CASSQLGGRYNEQFF.